This T cell receptor beta chain originates from a study of blood T cell repertoires in COVID-19. Participant-reported clinical history was the basis for cohort assignment. Per the study methods: Reference gene primer amplification gave nucleated cell count estimates. Sequencing was performed with immunoSEQ multiplex PCR; in TCRdb, only in-frame clones are kept and a portion is missing. V, J and clone size are those of that table, while D and trimming were read from the DNA. The data show almost 500,000 clones, approximately 91% seen once. CDR1 is MNHEY and CDR2 is SVGAGI in the germline V gene. This CDR3 has 14 amino acids. Trimming removed 7 bases at V and 0 bases at J, with 12 bases between.

This sequence originates from a woman in her sixties who had recovered from COVID-19. The chain is built from TRBV6-5 and TRBJ2-5, with a possible D match to TRBD2 (7 bases). Sequencing was done on a sample of PBMCs or T cells enriched from blood (not recorded which). For the CDR3, the DNA is TGTGCCAGCAAAAGGGGGGGGTACCAAGAGACCCAGTACTTC. This translates into CASKRGGYQETQYF.